This T cell receptor (beta chain) was obtained from a study of blood T cell repertoires in COVID-19. About the study: Sites in the United States, Italy and Spain provided acute and convalescent COVID-19 samples.

Clones were read by immunoSEQ multiplex PCR, and TCRdb kept only the in-frame ones, dropping some. The sample holds approximately 230,000 clones, about 89% seen once. Trimming pared 5 bases from V and 1 base from J, leaving 8 bases between. CDR1 is MNHEY, CDR2 SMNVEV, per germline (reference sequence). The CDR3 has 13 amino acids. This chain joins TRBV27 and TRBJ1-1; D unclear. The source of this sequence is a woman in her twenties or thirties who had recovered from COVID-19. The specimen was PBMCs or T cells enriched from blood (not recorded which). The CDR3 protein is CASSPRQNTEAFF. In nucleotides, the CDR3 is TGTGCCAGCAGTCCCCGACAGAACACTGAAGCTTTCTTT.